One and the same sample provided the 15 T cell receptor beta chains below, sequenced in a study of blood T cell repertoires in COVID-19. The data were produced by immunoSEQ multiplex PCR, yet TCRdb's version contains in-frame clones alone and is incomplete. The data show hundreds of thousands of clones, with approximately 92% seen just once and approximately 1.2% held by the top ten. The sample taken for sequencing was PBMCs or T cells enriched from blood (not recorded which). The receptors derive from a man aged 25-45 years who had recovered from COVID-19.

V gene TRBV14 combines with J gene TRBJ2-3, with no clear D. Trimming left V 5 bases short and J 5 bases short, with 5 bases between. The CDR3 contains 11 residues. Per germline, CDR1 SGHDN and CDR2 FVKESK. CDR3 sequence reads: CASSSGDTQYF. CDR3 coding DNA: TGTGCCAGCAGCTCGGGAGATACGCAGTATTTT.

V gene TRBV6-6 combines with J gene TRBJ1-1; 8 bases fit TRBD1. CDR1 is MNHNY and CDR2 is SVGAGI in the germline V gene (reference sequence). Losses at the gene ends were 10 bases for V and 3 bases for J; bases not matched to a gene: 7. There are 13 residues in the CDR3. For the CDR3, the DNA is TGTGCCACCGCAGACAGGGGCGACACTGAAGCTTTCTTT. Its protein is CATADRGDTEAFF.

This rearrangement joins TRBV19 to TRBJ1-4, with 9 bases identical to TRBD1. Germline V lookup: CDR1 LNHDA, CDR2 SQIVND (reference sequence). With V trimmed by 4 bases and J by 8 bases, 5 bases remained unmatched. CDR3 length: 14 residues. CDR3 sequence: CASSRGTGNEKLFF. CDR3 sequence (DNA): TGTGCCAGTAGTAGGGGGACAGGGAACGAAAAACTGTTTTTT.

This chain uses TRBV3-1 (or the pseudogene TRBV3-2) with TRBJ1-3; tentative D call: TRBD1 (5 bases). The CDR3 loop spans 17 amino acids. Germline V gives CDR1 LGHDT, CDR2 YNNKEL (reference sequence). Trimming removed 0 bases from V and 0 bases from J, with 12 bases in between. CDR3 residues: CASSQDLGGGSGNTIYF. The DNA for the CDR3 is TGTGCCAGCAGCCAAGACTTGGGGGGGGGCTCTGGAAACACCATATATTTT.

This chain connects TRBV5-1 to TRBJ1-1; D not certain. The CDR3 is 13 amino acids. Germline CDR1 is SGHRS and CDR2 is YFSETQ. Trimming removed 0 bases from V and 1 base from J, with 4 bases in between. The CDR3 here is CASSLVANTEAFF. The DNA for the CDR3 is TGCGCCAGCAGCTTGGTGGCGAACACTGAAGCTTTCTTT. The variable domain in full, completed from reference TRBV5-1 and TRBJ1-1, reads KAGVTQTPRYLIKTRGQQVTLSCSPISGHRSVSWYQQTPGQGLQFLFEYFSETQRNKGNFPGRFSGRQFSNSRSEMNVSTLELGDSALYLCASSLVANTEAFFGQGTRLTVV.

V gene TRBV9 combines with J gene TRBJ1-5, with D perhaps matching TRBD1 (5 bases). Germline V lookup: CDR1 SGDLS, CDR2 YYNGEE. The CDR3 spans 15 residues. V gave up 2 bases and J gave up 1 base, with 10 bases separating them. The CDR3 nucleotides are TGTGCCAGCAGCGTCACAGGTCTAAGCAATCAGCCCCAGCATTTT. Encoded protein: CASSVTGLSNQPQHF.

The gene calls are TRBV7-6 and TRBJ2-2; 9 bases align to TRBD2. This CDR3 region has 17 residues. Losses at the gene ends were 1 base for V and 0 bases for J; bases not matched to a gene: 3. Looked up from germline, CDR1 is SGHVS and CDR2 is FNYEAQ. The CDR3 loop reads CASSLGLAETNTGELFF. The CDR3 DNA is TGTGCCAGCAGCTTAGGACTAGCGGAAACGAACACCGGGGAGCTGTTTTTT. Together with reference TRBV7-6 and TRBJ2-2, the CDR3 gives the full variable domain: GAGVSQSPRYKVTKRGQDVALRCDPISGHVSLYWYRQALGQGPEFLTYFNYEAQQDKSGLPNDRFSAERPEGSISTLTIQRTEQRDSAMYRCASSLGLAETNTGELFFGEGSRLTVL.

The chain links TRBV9 to TRBJ2-7; 8 positions agree with TRBD2. This CDR3 has 15 residues. Germline loops: CDR1 SGDLS, CDR2 YYNGEE. With V trimmed by 2 bases and J by 3 bases, 7 bases remained unmatched. For the CDR3, the DNA is TGTGCCAGCAGCGTGTCCGGGACTAGTGGCTACGAGCAGTACTTC. Amino acid sequence: CASSVSGTSGYEQYF.

This clone is a singleton in its sample. The rearrangement joins TRBV19 to TRBJ2-1; TRBD2 agrees at 9 bases. The V gene end was trimmed by 4 bases and the J gene end by 0 bases; junction bases not matched to a gene: 7. Per the germline V gene, CDR1 is LNHDA and CDR2 is SQIVND (reference sequence). This CDR3 is built from 17 residues. In DNA form, the CDR3 reads TGTGCCAGTAGTACCCTGAGACTAGCGGACTCCTACAATGAGCAGTTCTTC. As protein: CASSTLRLADSYNEQFF.

The chain carries TRBV15 and TRBJ2-3; the D is unclear. CDR3 length: 16 amino acids. The V end was cut by 3 bases, the J end by 0 bases, with 13 bases between. Per germline, CDR1 LNHNV and CDR2 YYDKDF (reference sequence). The CDR3 reads CATSSSRVDSTDTQYF. CDR3 nucleotides: TGTGCCACCAGCAGCTCAAGAGTTGATAGCACAGATACGCAGTATTTT.

The V and J genes are TRBV28 and TRBJ1-2; D unclear. Trimming pared 4 bases from V and 8 bases from J, leaving 14 bases between. The germline V gene has CDR1 MDHEN and CDR2 SYDVKM. The CDR3 has 13 residues. The CDR3 nucleotides are TGTGCCAGCAGTTACCCCGAGACTGTGGGCTACACCTTC. It translates to CASSYPETVGYTF.

The rearrangement links TRBV7-8 to TRBJ2-3; 9 bases map to TRBD2. This CDR3 has 16 amino acids. CDR1 and CDR2 (germline): SGHVS, FQNEAQ. V was pared by 4 bases and J by 0 bases, with 5 bases of the junction left unmatched. CDR3: CASSSIAGVSTDTQYF. CDR3 nucleotides: TGTGCCAGCAGCTCCATAGCGGGAGTAAGCACAGATACGCAGTATTTT.

This chain uses TRBV19 with TRBJ2-6, with a tentative D call TRBD2 (5 bases). This CDR3 contains 13 residues. Germline CDR1 and CDR2: LNHDA and SQIVND (reference sequence). CDR3 protein: CASRGPGANVLTF. Written as DNA, the CDR3 is TGTGCTAGTCGAGGGCCCGGGGCCAACGTCCTGACTTTC.

This sequence joins TRBV5-1 and TRBJ2-3, with 7 bases fitting TRBD1. Per the germline V gene, CDR1 is SGHRS and CDR2 is YFSETQ. This CDR3 spans 14 amino acids. The V segment lost 3 bases and the J segment 6 bases; nucleotides outside the gene matches: 7. CDR3: CASSSTGVGDTQYF. The CDR3 region has the DNA TGCGCCAGCAGCTCAACAGGGGTGGGGGATACGCAGTATTTT.

The chain links TRBV18 to TRBJ2-5, with D possibly matching TRBD2 (6 bases). Germline assignment: CDR1 KGHSH and CDR2 LQKENI. CDR3 size: 14 residues. Trimming stripped 3 bases from V and 4 bases from J, with 12 bases between. The CDR3 loop is CASSPGRGGETQYF. CDR3 DNA: TGTGCCAGCTCACCCGGGCGGGGTGGAGAGACCCAGTACTTC.